This entry features one TCR beta chain sequence. Its specificity is not known. This entry belongs to a study of T cell responses to AZD1222 COVID-19 vaccine. The overall study: Second-dose groups at about 4 or about 12 weeks were pooled. General study points: Nearly half of spike-specific TCRs reportedly go after variant regions that carry no mutations. Dominant CD4 TCR responses targeted spike regions 160-218 and 743-854. Donors in the cohort were predominantly white British and more often female, and clonal diversity was possibly underestimated.

The CDR3 length is 14 residues. The V and J ends lost 6 bases and 4 bases respectively, with 12 bases between them. Per the germline V gene, CDR1 is MNHEY and CDR2 is SMNVEV (reference sequence). The table came from immunoSEQ multiplex PCR; TCRdb's copy has only in-frame clones and leaves some out. This table holds around 130,000 clones, over 90% found once. This TCR was sampled from an adult in good health. Specimen: peripheral blood, collected on day 0 of AZD1222 vaccination. The rearrangement links TRBV27 to TRBJ1-4, with no clear D. CDR3 in amino acids: CASSRPRINEKLFF. The CDR3 nucleotides read TGTGCCAGCAGCCGGCCAAGGATTAATGAAAAACTGTTTTTT.